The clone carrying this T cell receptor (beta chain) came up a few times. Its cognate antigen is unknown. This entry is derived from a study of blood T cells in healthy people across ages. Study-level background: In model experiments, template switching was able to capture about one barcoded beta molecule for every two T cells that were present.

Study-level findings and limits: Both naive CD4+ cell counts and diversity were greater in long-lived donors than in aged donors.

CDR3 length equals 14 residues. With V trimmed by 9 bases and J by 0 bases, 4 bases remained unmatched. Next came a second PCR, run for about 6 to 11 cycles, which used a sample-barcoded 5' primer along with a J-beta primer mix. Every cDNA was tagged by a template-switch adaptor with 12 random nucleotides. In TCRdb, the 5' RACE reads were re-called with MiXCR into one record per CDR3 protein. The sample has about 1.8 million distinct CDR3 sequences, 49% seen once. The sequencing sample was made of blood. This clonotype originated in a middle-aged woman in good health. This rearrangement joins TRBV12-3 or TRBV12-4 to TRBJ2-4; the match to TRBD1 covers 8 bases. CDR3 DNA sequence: TGTGCCAGTGTACAGGGGGTAGCCAAAAACATTCAGTACTTC. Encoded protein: CASVQGVAKNIQYF.